This T cell receptor (beta chain) is drawn from a study of T cell changes during pregnancy in multiple sclerosis (dated by TCRdb to between 2018 and 2020). Broadly, across the study: In women with multiple sclerosis, the researchers looked at how the T cell repertoire shifted as pregnancy progressed.

Libraries were prepared through the immunoSEQ multiplex PCR assay. Not all clones reach the TCRdb copy of this immuneACCESS table, which keeps in-frame sequences only. Checked studies attribute under half of the gap to unresolved V genes and leave the rest unexplained. The sample table shows approximately 97,000 clones, and 90% are seen once. The ten largest clonotypes hold 0.7% to 0.9% of the sample. Reading from cysteine to phenylalanine, the CDR3 counts 13 amino acids. The sequence is cut down to CDR3 DNA, 39 bases in frame from base 1. As encoded in the germline V gene, CDR1 is SNHLY while CDR2 is FYNNEI. At the junction V is shortened by 4 bases and J by 4 bases; bases outside the gene matches: 3. Notes on this clone: It has no known antigen specificity. No base quality information exists; no much larger clone differs at one position.

The V and J genes are TRBV2 and TRBJ1-2, and TRBD1 matches 7 of the central bases. The starting material was peripheral blood, obtained in the second trimester of pregnancy. This receptor was identified in a female donor in good health, enrolled as a control in a pregnancy study. The DNA reads as follows: TGTGCCAGCAGTGCCGACAGGGCCTATGGCTACACCTTC. Translated, this is CASSADRAYGYTF. Outside the CDR3, residues come from the reference TRBV2 and TRBJ1-2 proteins, so the full variable domain is: EPEVTQTPSHQVTQMGQEVILRCVPISNHLYFYWYRQILGQKVEFLVSFYNNEISEKSEIFDDQFSVERPDGSNFTLKIRSTKLEDSAMYFCASSADRAYGYTFGSGTRLTVV.